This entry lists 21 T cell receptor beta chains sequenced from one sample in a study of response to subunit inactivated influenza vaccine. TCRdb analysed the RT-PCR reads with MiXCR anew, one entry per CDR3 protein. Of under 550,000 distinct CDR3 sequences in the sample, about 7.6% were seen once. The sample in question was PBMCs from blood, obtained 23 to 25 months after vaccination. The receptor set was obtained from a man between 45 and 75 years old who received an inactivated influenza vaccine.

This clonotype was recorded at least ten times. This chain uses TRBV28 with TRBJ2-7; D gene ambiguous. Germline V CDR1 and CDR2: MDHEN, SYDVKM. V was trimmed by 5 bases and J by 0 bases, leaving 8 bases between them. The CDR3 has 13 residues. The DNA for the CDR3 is TGTGCCAGCAGTATAACTCCCTCCTACGAGCAGTACTTC. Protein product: CASSITPSYEQYF. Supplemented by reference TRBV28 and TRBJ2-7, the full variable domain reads DVKVTQSSRYLVKRTGEKVFLECVQDMDHENMFWYRQDPGLGLRLIYFSYDVKMKEKGDIPEGYSVSREKKERFSLILESASTNQTSMYLCASSITPSYEQYFGPGTRLTVT.

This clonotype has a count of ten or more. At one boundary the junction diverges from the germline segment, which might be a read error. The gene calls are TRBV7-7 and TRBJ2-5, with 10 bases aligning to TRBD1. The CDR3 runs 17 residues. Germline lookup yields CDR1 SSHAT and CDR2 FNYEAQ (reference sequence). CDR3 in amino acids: CASSLGVGDRGLETQYF. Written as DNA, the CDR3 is TGTGCTAGCAGCTTAGGGGTGGGTGACAGGGGGCTGGAGACCCAGTACTTC.

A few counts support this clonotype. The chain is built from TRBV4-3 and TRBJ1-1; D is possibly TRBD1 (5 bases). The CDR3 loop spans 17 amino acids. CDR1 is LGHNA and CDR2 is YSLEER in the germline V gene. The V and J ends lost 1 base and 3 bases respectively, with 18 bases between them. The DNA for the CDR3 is TGCGCCAGCAGCCAAGGTCGTGTTCTGGGGGGAGACACTGAAGCTTTCTTT. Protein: CASSQGRVLGGDTEAFF.

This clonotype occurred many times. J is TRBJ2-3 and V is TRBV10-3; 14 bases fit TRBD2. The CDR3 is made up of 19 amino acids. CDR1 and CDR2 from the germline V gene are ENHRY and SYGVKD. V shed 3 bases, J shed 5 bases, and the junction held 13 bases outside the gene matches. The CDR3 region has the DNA TGTGCCATCAGTGATCGTACTCGGGGACTAGCGGGAGTGGAAGATACGCAGTATTTT. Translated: CAISDRTRGLAGVEDTQYF.

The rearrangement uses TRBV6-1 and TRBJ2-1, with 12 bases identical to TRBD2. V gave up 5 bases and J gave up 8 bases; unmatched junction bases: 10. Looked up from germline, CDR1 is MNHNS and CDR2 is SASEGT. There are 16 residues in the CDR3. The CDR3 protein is CASSPRTSGIYDEQFF. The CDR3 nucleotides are TGTGCCAGCAGTCCCAGGACTAGCGGGATATACGATGAGCAGTTCTTC.

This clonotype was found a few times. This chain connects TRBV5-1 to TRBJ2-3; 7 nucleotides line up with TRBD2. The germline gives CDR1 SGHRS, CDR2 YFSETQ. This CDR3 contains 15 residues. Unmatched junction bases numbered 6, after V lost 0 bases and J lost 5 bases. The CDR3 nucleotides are TGCGCCAGCAGCTTGGCTCTAGCGGAGAGAGATACGCAGTATTTT. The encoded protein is CASSLALAERDTQYF.

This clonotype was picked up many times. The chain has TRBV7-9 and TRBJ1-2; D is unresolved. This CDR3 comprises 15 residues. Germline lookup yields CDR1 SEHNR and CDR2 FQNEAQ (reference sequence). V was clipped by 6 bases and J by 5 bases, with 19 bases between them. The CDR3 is CASSSVDGPLYGYTF. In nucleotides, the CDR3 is TGTGCCAGCAGTTCGGTCGACGGGCCACTTTATGGCTACACCTTC.

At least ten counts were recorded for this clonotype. CDR3 in amino acids: CASSLVWGQFFDEAFF. In nucleotides, the CDR3 is TGTGCCAGCAGCTTAGTCTGGGGGCAGTTTTTCGATGAAGCTTTCTTT. The V gene is TRBV7-8, the J gene TRBJ1-1; D is possibly TRBD1 (6 bases). Per germline, CDR1 SGHVS and CDR2 FQNEAQ. Between the trimmed V and J ends, which lost 1 base and 7 bases, there was a span of 19 bases. This CDR3 spans 16 amino acids.

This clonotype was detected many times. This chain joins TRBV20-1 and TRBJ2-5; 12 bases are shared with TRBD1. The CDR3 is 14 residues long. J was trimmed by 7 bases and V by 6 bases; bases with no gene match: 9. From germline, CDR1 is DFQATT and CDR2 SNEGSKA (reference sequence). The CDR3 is CSAVPGQGAGTQYF. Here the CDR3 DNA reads TGCAGTGCGGTTCCGGGACAGGGGGCAGGGACCCAGTACTTC.

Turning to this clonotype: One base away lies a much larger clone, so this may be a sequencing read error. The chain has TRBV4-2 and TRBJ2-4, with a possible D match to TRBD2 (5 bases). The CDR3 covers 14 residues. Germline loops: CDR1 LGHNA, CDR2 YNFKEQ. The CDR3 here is CASSQGFGVNIQHF. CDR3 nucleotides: TGTGCCAGCAGCCAAGGTTTCGGGGTAAACATTCAGCACTTC.

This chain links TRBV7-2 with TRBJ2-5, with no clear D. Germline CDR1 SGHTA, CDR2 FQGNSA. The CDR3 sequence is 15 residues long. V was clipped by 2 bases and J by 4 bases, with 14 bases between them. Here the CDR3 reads CASSLNRVVSETQYF. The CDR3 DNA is TGTGCCAGCAGCTTAAATAGGGTAGTCTCAGAGACCCAGTACTTC.

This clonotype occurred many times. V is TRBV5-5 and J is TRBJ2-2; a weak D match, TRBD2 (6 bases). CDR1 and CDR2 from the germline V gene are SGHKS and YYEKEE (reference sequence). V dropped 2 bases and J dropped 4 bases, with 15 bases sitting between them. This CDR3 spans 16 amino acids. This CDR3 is CASSLTSPWGTGELFF. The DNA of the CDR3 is TGTGCCAGCAGCTTAACTAGCCCTTGGGGCACCGGGGAGCTGTTTTTT.

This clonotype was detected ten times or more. In DNA, the CDR3 is TGTGCCAGCAGCTTGCCATTCACCGGGGAGCTGTTTTTT. This gives the protein CASSLPFTGELFF. The V and J genes are TRBV5-6 and TRBJ2-2; no clear D gene. Germline CDR1 is SGHDT and CDR2 is YYEEEE. Trimming stripped 1 base from V and 4 bases from J, with 5 bases between. There are 13 residues in the CDR3.

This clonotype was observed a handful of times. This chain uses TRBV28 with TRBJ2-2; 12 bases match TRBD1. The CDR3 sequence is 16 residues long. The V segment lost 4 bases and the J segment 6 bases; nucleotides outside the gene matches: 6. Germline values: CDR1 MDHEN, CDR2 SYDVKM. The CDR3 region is CASSSPGQGAPGELFF. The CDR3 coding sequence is TGTGCCAGCAGTTCTCCGGGACAGGGGGCTCCCGGGGAGCTGTTTTTT. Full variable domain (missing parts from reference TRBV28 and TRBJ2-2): DVKVTQSSRYLVKRTGEKVFLECVQDMDHENMFWYRQDPGLGLRLIYFSYDVKMKEKGDIPEGYSVSREKKERFSLILESASTNQTSMYLCASSSPGQGAPGELFFGEGSRLTVL.

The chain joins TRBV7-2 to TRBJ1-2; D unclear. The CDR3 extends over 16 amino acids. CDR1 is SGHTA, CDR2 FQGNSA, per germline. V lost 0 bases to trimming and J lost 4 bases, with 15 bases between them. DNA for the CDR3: TGTGCCAGCAGCTTAGCGCGGGTCTATTCGGGCTATGGCTACACCTTC. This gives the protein CASSLARVYSGYGYTF.

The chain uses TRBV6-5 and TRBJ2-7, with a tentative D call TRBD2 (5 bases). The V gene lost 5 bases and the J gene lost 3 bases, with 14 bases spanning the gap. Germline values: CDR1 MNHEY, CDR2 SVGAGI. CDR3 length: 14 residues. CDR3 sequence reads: CASSTAGVGYEQYF. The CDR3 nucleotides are TGTGCCAGCAGTACTGCCGGGGTTGGCTACGAGCAGTACTTC.

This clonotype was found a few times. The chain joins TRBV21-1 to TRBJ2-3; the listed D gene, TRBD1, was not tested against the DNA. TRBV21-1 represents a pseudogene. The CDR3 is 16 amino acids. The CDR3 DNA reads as TGTGCCAGCAGCAAAGCGTTCGGGGGATCCTCAGATACGCAGTATTTT. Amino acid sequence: CASSKAFGGSSDTQYF.

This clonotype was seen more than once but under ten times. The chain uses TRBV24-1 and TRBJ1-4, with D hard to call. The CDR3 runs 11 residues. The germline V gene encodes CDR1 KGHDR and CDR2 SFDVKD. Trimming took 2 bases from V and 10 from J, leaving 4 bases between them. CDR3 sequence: CATSDSGKLFF. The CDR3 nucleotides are TGTGCCACCAGTGATTCTGGAAAACTGTTTTTT.

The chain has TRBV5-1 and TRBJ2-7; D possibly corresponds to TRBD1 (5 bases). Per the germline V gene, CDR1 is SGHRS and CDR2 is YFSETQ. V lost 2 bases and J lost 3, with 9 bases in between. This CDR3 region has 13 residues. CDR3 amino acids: CASSLDSDYEQYF. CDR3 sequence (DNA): TGCGCCAGCAGCTTAGACAGCGACTACGAGCAGTACTTC.

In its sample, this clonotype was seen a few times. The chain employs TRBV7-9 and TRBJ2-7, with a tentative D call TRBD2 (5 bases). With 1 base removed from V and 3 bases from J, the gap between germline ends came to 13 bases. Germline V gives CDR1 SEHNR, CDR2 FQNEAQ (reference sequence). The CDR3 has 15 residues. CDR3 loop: CASSLGGKKHYEQYF. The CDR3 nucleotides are TGTGCCAGCAGCTTAGGAGGGAAGAAGCACTACGAGCAGTACTTC. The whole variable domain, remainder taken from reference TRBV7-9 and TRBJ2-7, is DTGVSQNPRHKITKRGQNVTFRCDPISEHNRLYWYRQTLGQGPEFLTYFQNEAQLEKSRLLSDRFSAERPKGSFSTLEIQRTEQGDSAMYLCASSLGGKKHYEQYFGPGTRLTVT.

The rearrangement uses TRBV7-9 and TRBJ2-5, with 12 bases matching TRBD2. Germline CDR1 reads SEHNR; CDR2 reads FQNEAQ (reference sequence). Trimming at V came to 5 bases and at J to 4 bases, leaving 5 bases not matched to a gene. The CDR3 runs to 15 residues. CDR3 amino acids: CASSPSGGARETQYF. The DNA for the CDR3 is TGTGCCAGCAGCCCTAGCGGGGGGGCCCGAGAGACCCAGTACTTC.